This entry describes one TCR beta chain. Clones were sequenced by immunoSEQ multiplex PCR, and TCRdb holds only the in-frame ones, with some missing. The sample includes 75,000 to 100,000 clones, about 92% of them seen just once. The data were taken from a study of T cell changes during pregnancy in multiple sclerosis. CDR3 length: 15 residues. V gave up 3 bases and J gave up 5 bases, with 16 bases separating them. Germline CDR1 and CDR2: SGHTA and FQGTGA. The rearrangement joins TRBV7-3 to TRBJ2-5, with D possibly matching TRBD2 (5 bases). The input for sequencing was peripheral blood, taken after pregnancy. This sequence was found in a female donor in good health, enrolled as a control in a pregnancy study. CDR3 residues: CASSFYTQRGETQYF. In DNA form, the CDR3 reads TGTGCCAGCAGCTTCTACACCCAAAGAGGGGAGACCCAGTACTTC.